Included here is one T cell receptor beta chain sequence, with context. The data belong to a study of control samples from healthy donors and cancer patients. Measured with immunoSEQ multiplex PCR; TCRdb has only the in-frame clones, and not every one. The table has 350,000 to 450,000 clones, around nine tenths seen once. CDR3 length: 15 residues. With 3 bases removed from V and 2 bases from J, the gap between germline ends came to 14 bases. Germline CDR1 GTSNPN, CDR2 SVGIG (reference sequence). This receptor was taken from a man between 40 and 49 years old with head and neck cancer. The chain is built from TRBV30 and TRBJ1-5; no clear D. Sample: PBMCs. CDR3 sequence (DNA): TGTGCCTGGAGGGGGAGCGGTAGCGGCAATCAGCCCCAGCATTTT. Translating gives CAWRGSGSGNQPQHF.